The entry below describes one T cell receptor (beta chain). The antigen is undetermined. Assay: immunoSEQ multiplex PCR; the TCRdb copy retains only in-frame clones and omits some. The profile shows 500,000 or so clones, about 88% of them singletons. V was pared by 1 base and J by 4 bases, with 11 bases of the junction left unmatched. The CDR3 has 17 residues. Germline V gene data show CDR1 as LGHNA and CDR2 as YSLEER. The record originates from a study of Ad26.COV2.S vaccination and SARS-CoV-2 variants. Study-wide results and caveats: Researchers cautioned that TCR breadth and depth analyses may have underestimated total T cell responses. Marked by substantial breadth, spike-specific CD8+ and CD4+ T cell responses were reportedly seen after vaccination.

Documented treatment: 15 to 20 received Ad26.COV2.S at low or high dose, single or two shots; about 5 received placebo; per-sample allocation not given. Samples came from day 63 after the first vaccine or placebo injection. The donor's status was that of an adult aged 18-55 years in Boston. The sequenced sample was peripheral blood, obtained in a trial of Ad26.COV2.S vaccine versus placebo. The V call is TRBV4-3, the J call TRBJ1-2, with 8 bases matching TRBD1. The clonotype was recovered from a person between 18 and 59 years old who received the Ad26.COV2.S COVID-19 vaccine or a placebo. As DNA, the CDR3 is TGCGCCAGCAGCCAAGTGTGGACCAGGGGGCGAAGCTATGGCTACACCTTC. Protein sequence: CASSQVWTRGRSYGYTF.